One sample yielded the 10 T cell receptor beta chains listed below, sequenced in a study of blood T cell repertoires in COVID-19. Sequencing was performed with immunoSEQ multiplex PCR; in TCRdb, only in-frame clones are kept and a portion is missing. The repertoire holds about 400,000 clones, with around nine tenths as singletons. Input material: PBMCs or T cells enriched from blood (not recorded which). These receptor sequences come from a woman aged 45-60 years who had recovered from COVID-19.

This chain uses TRBV5-1 with TRBJ2-1, with D tentatively TRBD2 (5 bases). Per germline, CDR1 SGHRS and CDR2 YFSETQ. The V gene lost 3 bases and the J gene lost 4 bases, with 11 bases spanning the gap. The CDR3 has 14 amino acids. Written as DNA, the CDR3 is TGCGCCAGCAGCTCCGAACGGGGATACAATGAGCAGTTCTTC. Amino acids: CASSSERGYNEQFF. Combining the CDR3 with reference TRBV5-1 and TRBJ2-1 gives the whole variable domain KAGVTQTPRYLIKTRGQQVTLSCSPISGHRSVSWYQQTPGQGLQFLFEYFSETQRNKGNFPGRFSGRQFSNSRSEMNVSTLELGDSALYLCASSSERGYNEQFFGPGTRLTVL.

As for this clone: Other DNA sequences from this sample encode an identical CDR3 as well. J is TRBJ1-3 and V is TRBV19; D is perhaps TRBD1 (6 bases). The CDR3 covers 16 residues. V was cut by 6 bases and J by 1 base, with 16 bases left in between. The germline V gene encodes CDR1 LNHDA and CDR2 SQIVND (reference sequence). In nucleotides, the CDR3 is TGTGCCAGTAGCCCTGGTACCGGGACATCTGGAAACACCATATATTTT. Encoded protein: CASSPGTGTSGNTIYF.

The V call is TRBV12-3 or TRBV12-4, the J call TRBJ1-2; 7 nucleotides line up with TRBD1. There are 13 residues in the CDR3. The J segment lost 8 bases and the V segment lost 5 bases, leaving 8 bases of the junction unmatched. CDR3 amino acids: CASSTQGFQGYTF. In nucleotides, the CDR3 is TGTGCCAGCAGTACACAGGGGTTTCAAGGCTACACCTTC.

The chain combines TRBV6-5 with TRBJ2-7, with D maybe TRBD1 (5 bases). V was clipped by 6 bases and J by 6 bases, with 18 bases between them. CDR3 length: 14 residues. CDR1 MNHEY and CDR2 SVGAGI come from the germline V gene. The CDR3 sequence is CASRDSTLLSEQYF. In DNA form, the CDR3 reads TGTGCCAGCAGAGACAGTACCCTTCTCTCCGAGCAGTACTTC.

CDR3 in DNA: TGTGCCAGCAGTGGGACAGGGACCGTCAATGGCTACACCTTC. Translating it yields CASSGTGTVNGYTF. This chain links TRBV2 with TRBJ1-2, with 8 bases aligning to TRBD1. In germline, CDR1 is SNHLY, CDR2 FYNNEI. This CDR3 is built from 14 residues. The junction had 7 bases not matched to a gene; V was cut back by 4 bases and J by 6 bases.

The chain recombines TRBV11-3 with TRBJ2-5, with 8 positions matching TRBD2. CDR3 length: 16 amino acids. The V gene end was trimmed by 5 bases and the J gene end by 4 bases; junction bases not matched to a gene: 12. Germline CDR1 SGHNT, CDR2 YENEEA. In nucleotides, the CDR3 is TGTGCCAGCAGCCCCCGGGGGGGGGCCGATCGAGAGACCCAGTACTTC. Amino acids: CASSPRGGADRETQYF.

This chain connects TRBV2 to TRBJ1-1; D may be TRBD1 (6 bases). The germline V gene has CDR1 SNHLY and CDR2 FYNNEI. This CDR3 has 16 amino acids. V lost 8 bases and J lost 0, with 19 bases in between. CDR3 residues: CASHVGGGRLNTEAFF. DNA for the CDR3: TGTGCCAGCCACGTTGGGGGGGGCCGCCTGAACACTGAAGCTTTCTTT.

The chain carries TRBV18 and TRBJ1-1; D remains ambiguous. V was clipped by 3 bases and J by 3 bases, with 8 bases between them. The CDR3 spans 13 residues. Germline-derived CDR1 and CDR2 are KGHSH and LQKENI. This CDR3 reads CASSPRRDTEAFF. Here the CDR3 DNA reads TGTGCCAGCTCACCGCGGAGGGACACTGAAGCTTTCTTT. The full variable domain, its missing parts supplied by reference TRBV18 and TRBJ1-1, is NAGVMQNPRHLVRRRGQEARLRCSPMKGHSHVYWYRQLPEEGLKFMVYLQKENIIDESGMPKERFSAEFPKEGPSILRIQQVVRGDSAAYFCASSPRRDTEAFFGQGTRLTVV.

The V gene is TRBV7-6, the J gene TRBJ2-1, with 12 bases identical to TRBD2. Germline lookup yields CDR1 SGHVS and CDR2 FNYEAQ. CDR3 length equals 15 residues. Trimming removed 3 bases from V and 8 bases from J; junction bases left unmatched: 5. The CDR3 region has the DNA TGTGCCAGCAGCTTTTCTAGCGGGGGGGCGGATGAGCAGTTCTTC. As protein: CASSFSSGGADEQFF.

CDR3 sequence reads: CASSLLGAEMGEKLFF. The CDR3 DNA reads as TGTGCCAGCAGTTTATTGGGGGCGGAGATGGGCGAAAAACTGTTTTTT. The chain joins TRBV28 to TRBJ1-4, with TRBD1 as a possible D gene (6 bases). Between the trimmed V and J ends, which lost 1 base and 8 bases, there was a span of 17 bases. Germline CDR1 is MDHEN and CDR2 is SYDVKM. This CDR3 comprises 16 residues.